The 8 T cell receptor beta chains presented below share a single source sample, sequenced in a study of T cell responses to AZD1222 COVID-19 vaccine. Here immunoSEQ multiplex PCR was the method, and the copy in TCRdb shows in-frame clones only, minus some. There are roughly 99,000 clones in the sample; roughly nine tenths occur only once, and 7.5% to 9.5% lies in the top ten. Sequencing was performed on peripheral blood, taken 28 days after the second AZD1222 dose. Receptors originate from an adult who received the AZD1222 COVID-19 vaccine.

The rearrangement joins TRBV15 to TRBJ2-7; TRBD1 agrees at 7 bases. The germline gives CDR1 LNHNV, CDR2 YYDKDF (reference sequence). Losses at the gene ends were 0 bases for V and 9 bases for J; bases not matched to a gene: 8. The CDR3 spans 14 residues. As DNA, the CDR3 is TGTGCCACCAGCAGAGATGCGGACAGGCTAAGGCAGTACTTC. Residues: CATSRDADRLRQYF.

The chain uses TRBV28 and TRBJ1-1; a weak D match, TRBD1 (5 bases). The CDR3 sequence is 14 residues long. The V end lost 7 bases, the J end lost 0 bases, and 12 bases lay between the germline ends. Germline V CDR1 and CDR2: MDHEN, SYDVKM. The chain's CDR3 is CASMGGVLNTEAFF. CDR3 nucleotides: TGTGCCAGCATGGGGGGGGTCCTGAACACTGAAGCTTTCTTT.

This clone occurred a few times. This sequence joins TRBV6-2 or TRBV6-3 and TRBJ2-3, with 7 bases lining up with TRBD1. There are 14 residues in the CDR3. CDR1 and CDR2 from the germline V gene are MNHEY and SVGEGT. Losses at the gene ends were 8 bases for V and 4 bases for J; bases not matched to a gene: 9. Here the CDR3 DNA reads TGTGCCAGCTGCCGGGACAGCCCCCCAGATACGCAGTATTTT. It encodes CASCRDSPPDTQYF.

This clone has more than one count but fewer than ten. The rearrangement joins TRBV7-9 to TRBJ2-7; 7 bases are a match to TRBD2. This CDR3 comprises 16 residues. The V gene's germline CDR1 is SEHNR and CDR2 FQNEAQ (reference sequence). The V segment lost 5 bases and the J segment 3 bases; nucleotides outside the gene matches: 13. CDR3 sequence: CASSPDLRAGNYEQYF. The CDR3 DNA sequence: TGTGCCAGCAGCCCAGACTTAAGAGCGGGGAACTACGAGCAGTACTTC.

The rearrangement uses TRBV6-5 and TRBJ2-7, with TRBD1 matching over 7 bases. After removal of 6 bases from V and 5 bases from J, the junction contained 10 bases not matched to a gene. Germline CDR1 reads MNHEY; CDR2 reads SVGAGI. The CDR3 loop spans 14 amino acids. The CDR3 here is CASSQTSGTDEQYF. CDR3 nucleotide sequence: TGTGCCAGCAGCCAGACTTCCGGGACAGACGAGCAGTACTTC.

The chain links TRBV27 to TRBJ2-7; 8 nucleotides match TRBD2. CDR3 size: 15 residues. CDR1 MNHEY and CDR2 SMNVEV come from the germline V gene (reference sequence). The V segment lost 0 bases and the J segment 3 bases; nucleotides outside the gene matches: 4. The CDR3 sequence: CASSLSSGRGYEQYF. The CDR3 DNA sequence: TGTGCCAGCAGTTTATCGAGCGGGAGAGGCTACGAGCAGTACTTC.

The chain joins TRBV5-1 to TRBJ2-7; 10 nucleotides match TRBD2. This CDR3 spans 15 amino acids. The V and J ends lost 0 bases and 3 bases, in that order; junction bases with no gene match: 3. The germline CDR1 and CDR2 sequences are SGHRS and YFSETQ. CDR3 region: CASSLVASGSYEQYF. CDR3 nucleotides: TGCGCCAGCAGCTTGGTGGCTAGCGGGAGCTACGAGCAGTACTTC. Based on the CDR3 plus reference TRBV5-1 and TRBJ2-7, the full variable domain is KAGVTQTPRYLIKTRGQQVTLSCSPISGHRSVSWYQQTPGQGLQFLFEYFSETQRNKGNFPGRFSGRQFSNSRSEMNVSTLELGDSALYLCASSLVASGSYEQYFGPGTRLTVT.

V gene TRBV18 combines with J gene TRBJ2-4; no reliable D call. With 3 bases removed from V and 0 bases from J, the gap between germline ends came to 12 bases. The CDR3 totals 16 residues. Germline assignment: CDR1 KGHSH and CDR2 LQKENI. CDR3 region: CASSPEILLAKNIQYF. The CDR3 DNA is TGTGCCAGCTCACCCGAAATACTACTAGCCAAAAACATTCAGTACTTC.